This entry features one T cell receptor beta chain sequence. Trimming shortened V by 5 bases and J by 3 bases, and 11 bases separated the two germline ends. Germline loops: CDR1 SEHNR, CDR2 FQNEAQ (reference sequence). The CDR3 contains 13 residues. The sample is drawn from a study of T cell changes during pregnancy in multiple sclerosis. Clones were sequenced by immunoSEQ multiplex PCR, and TCRdb holds only the in-frame ones, with some missing. The table has tens of thousands of clones, about 89% seen once. V is TRBV7-9 and J is TRBJ2-7, with D perhaps matching TRBD1 (5 bases). The TCR comes from a female donor with multiple sclerosis, enrolled in a pregnancy study. The source material was CD8+ T cells from peripheral blood mononuclear cells, sampled in the second trimester of pregnancy. The CDR3 region has the DNA TGTGCCAGCAGCCCCATCGACAGCTACGAGCAGTACTTC. Protein: CASSPIDSYEQYF. The whole variable domain, filled in from reference TRBV7-9 and TRBJ2-7, reads DTGVSQNPRHKITKRGQNVTFRCDPISEHNRLYWYRQTLGQGPEFLTYFQNEAQLEKSRLLSDRFSAERPKGSFSTLEIQRTEQGDSAMYLCASSPIDSYEQYFGPGTRLTVT.